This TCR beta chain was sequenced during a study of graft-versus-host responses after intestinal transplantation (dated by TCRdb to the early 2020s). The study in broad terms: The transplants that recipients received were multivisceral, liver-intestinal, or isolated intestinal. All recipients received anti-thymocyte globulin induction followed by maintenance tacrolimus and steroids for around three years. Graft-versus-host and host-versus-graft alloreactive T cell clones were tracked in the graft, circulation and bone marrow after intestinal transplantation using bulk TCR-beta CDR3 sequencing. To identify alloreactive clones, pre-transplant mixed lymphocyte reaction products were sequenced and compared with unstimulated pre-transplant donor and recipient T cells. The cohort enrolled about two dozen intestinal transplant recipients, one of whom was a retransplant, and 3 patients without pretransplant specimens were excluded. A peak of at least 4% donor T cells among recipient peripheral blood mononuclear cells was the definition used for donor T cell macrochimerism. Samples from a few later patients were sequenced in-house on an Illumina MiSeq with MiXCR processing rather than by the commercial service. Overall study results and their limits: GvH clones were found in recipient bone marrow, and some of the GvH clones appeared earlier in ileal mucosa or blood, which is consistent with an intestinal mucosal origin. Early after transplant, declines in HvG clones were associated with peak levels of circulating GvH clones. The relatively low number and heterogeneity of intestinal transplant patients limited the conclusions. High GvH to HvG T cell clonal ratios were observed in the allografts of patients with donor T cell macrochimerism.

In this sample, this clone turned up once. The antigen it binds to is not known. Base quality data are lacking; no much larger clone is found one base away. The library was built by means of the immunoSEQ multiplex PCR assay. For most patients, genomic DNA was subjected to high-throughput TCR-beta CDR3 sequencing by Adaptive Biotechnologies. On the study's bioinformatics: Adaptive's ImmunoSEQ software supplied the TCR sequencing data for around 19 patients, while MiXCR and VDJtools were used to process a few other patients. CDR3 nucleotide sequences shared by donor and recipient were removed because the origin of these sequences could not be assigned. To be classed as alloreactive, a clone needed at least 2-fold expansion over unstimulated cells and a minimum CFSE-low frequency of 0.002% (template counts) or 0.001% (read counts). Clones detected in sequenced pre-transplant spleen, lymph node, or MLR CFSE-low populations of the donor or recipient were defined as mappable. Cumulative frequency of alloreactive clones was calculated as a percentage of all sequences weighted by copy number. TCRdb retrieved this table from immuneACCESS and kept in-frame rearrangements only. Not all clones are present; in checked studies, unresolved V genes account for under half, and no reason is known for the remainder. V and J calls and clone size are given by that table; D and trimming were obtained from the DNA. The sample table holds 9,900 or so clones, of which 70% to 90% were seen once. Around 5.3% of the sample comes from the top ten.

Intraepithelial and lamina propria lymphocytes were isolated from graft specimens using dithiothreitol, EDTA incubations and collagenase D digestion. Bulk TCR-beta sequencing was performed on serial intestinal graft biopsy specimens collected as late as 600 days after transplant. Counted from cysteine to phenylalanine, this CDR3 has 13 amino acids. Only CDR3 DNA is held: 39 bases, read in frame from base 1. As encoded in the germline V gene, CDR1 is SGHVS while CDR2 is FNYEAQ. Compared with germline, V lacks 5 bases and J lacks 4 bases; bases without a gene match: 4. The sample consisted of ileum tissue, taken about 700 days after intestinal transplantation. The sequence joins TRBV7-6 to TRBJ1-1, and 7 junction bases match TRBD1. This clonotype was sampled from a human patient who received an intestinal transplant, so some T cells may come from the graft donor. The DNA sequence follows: TGTGCCAGCAGCATCGGGACAGCCACTGAAGCTTTCTTT. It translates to CASSIGTATEAFF.